These T cell receptor beta chains were read from a single sample in a study of OX40 agonist ivuxolimab in advanced cancers. The assay was immunoSEQ multiplex PCR, and TCRdb's table has in-frame clones only and misses some. The table lists more than 60,000 clones, approximately 83% of them singletons. The sample consisted of CD4+ or CD8+ T cells sorted from blood, taken in a trial of the OX40 agonist ivuxolimab. These receptors were obtained from an adult with an advanced solid tumor such as melanoma, head and neck, liver or kidney cancer. The CDR3 runs from the conserved cysteine through the conserved F or W. Each record gives: clone size, V gene, J gene, D gene, CDR3 DNA, CDR3 protein. A D gene is named only where the DNA matches it firmly. For some rows the clone size is stated as once, few or many, or as a class when expanded; others skip it.

NA	TRBV7-9	TRBJ2-7	NA	TGTGCCAGCAGCTTAGATTTTGAGCAGTACTTC	CASSLDFEQYF
NA	TRBV6-5	TRBJ1-5	TRBD1	TGTGCCAGCAGTTCGACACAGGGGACTCCGGATCAGCCCCAGCATTTT	CASSSTQGTPDQPQHF
few	TRBV29-1	TRBJ2-3	NA	TGCAGCGGGTATACTAGGTTAGGTTCCTCAGATACGCAGTATTTT	CSGYTRLGSSDTQYF
NA	TRBV28	TRBJ1-2	TRBD1	TGTGCCAGCAGACAGGGGCCAGGTGCTGGCTACACCTTC	CASRQGPGAGYTF
few	TRBV11-1	TRBJ2-5	NA	TGTGCCAGCAGCTTAGCGGCCGGGAGACAAGAGACCCAGTACTTC	CASSLAAGRQETQYF
NA	TRBV19	TRBJ2-3	TRBD2	TGTGCCAGTAGTATAGAGGGTAGCGGGGGTTGGTCGGGCACAGATACGCAGTATTTT	CASSIEGSGGWSGTDTQYF
NA	TRBV9	TRBJ2-1	TRBD2	TGTGCCAGCAGCGTAGGCAGCGGGGGCTGGAATGAGCAGTTCTTC	CASSVGSGGWNEQFF
NA	TRBV7-9	TRBJ2-7	NA	TGTGCCAGCAGCTTAGAACTGACTAAGCAGTACTTC	CASSLELTKQYF
once	TRBV6-6	TRBJ1-5	TRBD1	TGTGCCAGCAGCCCCGAACAGGGGGCCACGTCGCCCCAGCATTTT	CASSPEQGATSPQHF
NA	TRBV5-6	TRBJ2-3	NA	TGTGCCAGCAGCTTGTCCCAAGGCGAAGATACGCAGTATTTT	CASSLSQGEDTQYF
NA	TRBV28	TRBJ1-6	TRBD1	TGTGCCAGCAGTTCTACCGGGACAGGGTATTCACCCCTCCACTTT	CASSSTGTGYSPLHF
NA	TRBV21-1	TRBJ2-1	NA	TGTGCCAGCAGCAGGGAGGAGCAGTTCTTC	CASSREEQFF
once	TRBV5-6	TRBJ2-1	TRBD1	TGTGCCAGCAGCTTAAAAACAGGGGTAGGGAACAATGAGCAGTTCTTC	CASSLKTGVGNNEQFF
NA	TRBV6-5	TRBJ1-1	NA	TGTGCCAGCAGGGGGAGGGAAGGCACTGAAGCTTTCTTT	CASRGREGTEAFF
NA	TRBV29-1	TRBJ2-2	TRBD1	TGCAGCGTTGGGGGGCAGGGGACAGACCTTCGGACCGGGGAGCTGTTTTTT	CSVGGQGTDLRTGELFF
NA	TRBV7-9	TRBJ1-5	NA	TGTGCCAGCAGCTTAGGGGGGCAGAATCAGCCCCAGCATTTT	CASSLGGQNQPQHF
NA	TRBV5-1	TRBJ1-1	TRBD1	TGCGCCAGCAGCCAATGGACAGGTCCCGGGGTTGAAGCTTTCTTT	CASSQWTGPGVEAFF
NA	TRBV18	TRBJ1-3	NA	TGTGCCAGCTCACCAGGGCCCGGAAACACCATATATTTT	CASSPGPGNTIYF
NA	TRBV5-1	TRBJ1-1	NA	TGCGCCAGCAGCTTCCCGGTGGGGAGAGGCATGAACACTGAAGCTTTCTTT	CASSFPVGRGMNTEAFF
NA	TRBV11-2	TRBJ2-1	NA	TGTGCCAGCAGCTTAGATCAGGGAAGGTACAATGAGCAGTTCTTC	CASSLDQGRYNEQFF
NA	TRBV7-9	TRBJ2-2	NA	TGTGCCAGCAGCTTAGAAAGGACAGCGAACACCGGGGAGCTGTTTTTT	CASSLERTANTGELFF
NA	TRBV7-2	TRBJ1-3	NA	TGTGCCAGCAGCTTAGCCGGGGGTTTTGGAAACACCATATATTTT	CASSLAGGFGNTIYF
NA	TRBV4-2	TRBJ1-2	NA	TGTGCCAGCAGCTTAGCACCAGGACCCCGGGGAAATGGCTACACCTTC	CASSLAPGPRGNGYTF
once	TRBV2	TRBJ2-3	NA	TGTGCCAGCAGCCCTTACAGGGAGGGGACAGATACGCAGTATTTT	CASSPYREGTDTQYF
once	TRBV28	TRBJ2-2	TRBD1	TGTGCCAGCAGGACAGGGACCGGGGAGCTGTTTTTT	CASRTGTGELFF
NA	TRBV7-3	TRBJ1-2	NA	TGTGCCAGCAGCCTGGACAGAGGGTTTGGCTACACCTTC	CASSLDRGFGYTF
NA	TRBV2	TRBJ1-5	NA	TGTGCCAGCAGTGATTCGGGTTTAAGGAATCAGCCCCAGCATTTT	CASSDSGLRNQPQHF
NA	TRBV21-1	TRBJ1-5	NA	TGTGCCAGCAGCAAAGCGCGACCAACGGGATATAGCAATCAGCCCCAGCATTTT	CASSKARPTGYSNQPQHF
NA	TRBV10-3	TRBJ2-7	NA	TGTGCCATCAGTGATAGGGGGGAACTTCTCTACGAGCAGTACTTC	CAISDRGELLYEQYF
NA	TRBV2	TRBJ2-7	NA	TGTGCCAGCAGTCCATTAGCGTCAATTTCCTACGAGCAGTACTTC	CASSPLASISYEQYF
NA	TRBV19	TRBJ1-6	TRBD1	TGTGCCAGTAGACCGGGACAGAGCAATTCACCCCTCCACTTT	CASRPGQSNSPLHF
NA	TRBV29-1	TRBJ2-1	TRBD2	TGCAGCGCACTGTCACTTAGCGGGGGGTTATACAATGAGCAGTTCTTC	CSALSLSGGLYNEQFF
medium-sized	TRBV27	TRBJ1-1	TRBD1	TGTGCCAGCACAGCGACAGGGAGCCTTACTTTTGAAGCTTTCTTT	CASTATGSLTFEAFF
NA	TRBV2	TRBJ1-5	NA	TGTGCCAGCAGTGAAACGACAGGCAATCAGCCCCAGCATTTT	CASSETTGNQPQHF
NA	TRBV5-1	TRBJ1-1	NA	TGCGCCAGCAGCTTGACAGGATCGAACACTGAAGCTTTCTTT	CASSLTGSNTEAFF
NA	TRBV2	TRBJ1-3	NA	TGTGCCAGCAGTACTGTCGCTTCTGGAAACACCATATATTTT	CASSTVASGNTIYF
NA	TRBV29-1	TRBJ2-1	TRBD2	TGCAGCGGATTCCGGGGCTCATTTCCGAGCGGGGATTCCTACAATGAGCAGTTCTTC	CSGFRGSFPSGDSYNEQFF
NA	TRBV7-3	TRBJ2-2	TRBD2	TGTGCCAGCAGCCATTCCCTAGCGGGGGGGAGCACCGGGGAGCTGTTTTTT	CASSHSLAGGSTGELFF
NA	TRBV11-2	TRBJ1-3	NA	TGTGCCAGCAGCTTAGATAGGGTGAGCTCTGGAAACACCATATATTTT	CASSLDRVSSGNTIYF
NA	TRBV7-3	TRBJ2-5	NA	TGTGCCAGCAGCCTACAAGCCGGGCGGGGGCGGATGGAGACCCAGTACTTC	CASSLQAGRGRMETQYF
NA	TRBV7-2	TRBJ1-4	TRBD1	TGTGCCAGCAGCTTAGGGAGGACAGGGTTGGAACTGTTTTTT	CASSLGRTGLELFF
NA	TRBV7-9	TRBJ1-5	TRBD1	TGTGCCAGCAGTTTCTCCCCAGGGGGTGGCCCGCGGAATCAGCCCCAGCATTTT	CASSFSPGGGPRNQPQHF
NA	TRBV19	TRBJ2-2	TRBD1	TGTGCCAGCGGCGACAGGGGAGGATGGACCGGGGAGCTGTTTTTT	CASGDRGGWTGELFF
NA	TRBV28	TRBJ2-5	NA	TGTGCCAGCAGTAGGTCAACTAGCATCCAAGAGACCCAGTACTTC	CASSRSTSIQETQYF
NA	TRBV28	TRBJ1-2	TRBD1	TGTGCCAGCAGTTTAAGGGACAGGGGGTTGGGGCTCTCATTC	CASSLRDRGLGLSF
NA	TRBV4-1	TRBJ1-4	NA	TGCGCCAGCAGCCAAGCAGAGGAAAAACTGTTTTTT	CASSQAEEKLFF
once	TRBV6-5	TRBJ2-7	TRBD1	TGTGCCAGCACGAAATCGGGACAGCCCTACGAGCAGTACTTC	CASTKSGQPYEQYF
NA	TRBV6-5	TRBJ1-5	NA	TGTGCCAGCAAGAACGGGAATCAGCCCCAGCATTTT	CASKNGNQPQHF
NA	TRBV7-2	TRBJ1-6	TRBD1	TGTGCCAGCAGCTTACCGGGACAGGTGAATTCACCCCTCCACTTT	CASSLPGQVNSPLHF
few	TRBV28	TRBJ1-2	TRBD1	TGTGCCAGCAGGGGACAGTTCGGCTACACCTTC	CASRGQFGYTF
NA	TRBV5-4	TRBJ2-3	TRBD2	TGTGCCAGCAGCTCGTCTACTAGCGGTTACACAGATACGCAGTATTTT	CASSSSTSGYTDTQYF
NA	TRBV19	TRBJ1-2	NA	TGTGCCAGTAGTAGGTCGACAGTATCGGGGATCTATGGCTACACCTTC	CASSRSTVSGIYGYTF
NA	TRBV5-8	TRBJ1-2	NA	TGTGCCAGCAGCTTAGTAAGGGCCTCTGGCTACTATGGCTACACCTTC	CASSLVRASGYYGYTF
NA	TRBV18	TRBJ1-2	TRBD1	TGTGCCAGCTCGGGGGGACAGGGCAGTGGCTACACCTTC	CASSGGQGSGYTF
once	TRBV6-6	TRBJ2-5	NA	TGTGCCAGCAGTTACTCCGGGGGATTGAAGACCCAGTACTTC	CASSYSGGLKTQYF
NA	TRBV19	TRBJ1-2	NA	TGTGCCAGTAGTATCCGGACAGCTTATGGCTACACCTTC	CASSIRTAYGYTF
NA	TRBV7-3	TRBJ1-6	TRBD1	TGTGCCAGCAGCGGTAGACCGGGACAGTCCTCACCCCTCCACTTT	CASSGRPGQSSPLHF
NA	TRBV28	TRBJ2-7	TRBD1	TGTGCCAGCCGTGATACCGGGACAGGCAACTGGGGCGAGCAGTACTTC	CASRDTGTGNWGEQYF
NA	TRBV9	TRBJ1-1	NA	TGTGCCAGCAGCGTAGTTGTCCGGCCCGAAGAAGCTTTCTTT	CASSVVVRPEEAFF
NA	TRBV7-3	TRBJ1-2	TRBD1	TGTGCCAGCAGCTCCCAGGGGGAGTATGGCTACACCTTC	CASSSQGEYGYTF